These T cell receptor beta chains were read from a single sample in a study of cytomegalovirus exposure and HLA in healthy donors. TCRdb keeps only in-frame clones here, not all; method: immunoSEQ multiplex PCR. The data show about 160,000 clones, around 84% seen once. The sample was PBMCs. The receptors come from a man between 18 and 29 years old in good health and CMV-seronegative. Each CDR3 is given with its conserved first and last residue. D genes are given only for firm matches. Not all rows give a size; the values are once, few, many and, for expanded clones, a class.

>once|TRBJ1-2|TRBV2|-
TGTGCCAGCATGGGGACTGAATATGGCTACACCTTC
CASMGTEYGYTF
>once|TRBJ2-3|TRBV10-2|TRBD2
TGCGCCAGCAGTTGGACTAGCGGGGCCCCGGAAGATACGCAGTATTTT
CASSWTSGAPEDTQYF
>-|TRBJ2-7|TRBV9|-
TGTGCCAGCAGCCAAGGGGACTTGGCCGCCTACGAGCAGTACTTC
CASSQGDLAAYEQYF
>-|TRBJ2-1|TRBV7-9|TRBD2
TGTGCCAGCAGCTTTAGCGGGAGGGCCGTAAGTGAGCAGTTCTTC
CASSFSGRAVSEQFF
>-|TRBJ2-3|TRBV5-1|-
TGCGCCAGCAGACGAGGCATTCGGGAGTCAGATACGCAGTATTTT
CASRRGIRESDTQYF
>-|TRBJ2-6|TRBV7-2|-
TGTGCCAGCAGCTTCTCAGGGACTGGGGCCAACGTCCTGACTTTC
CASSFSGTGANVLTF
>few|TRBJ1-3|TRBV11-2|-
TGTGCCAGCAGCATTAGGGGACTTTCCGGAAACACCATATATTTT
CASSIRGLSGNTIYF
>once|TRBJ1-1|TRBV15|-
TGTGCCACCAGCAGAGTGCGGGGGGCCGCTGAAGCTTTCTTT
CATSRVRGAAEAFF
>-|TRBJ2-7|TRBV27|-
TGTGCCAGCAGTTCACTGGACAGTTCCGCCTACGAGCAGTACTTC
CASSSLDSSAYEQYF
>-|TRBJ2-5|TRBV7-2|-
TGTGCCAGCAGCTTAGCGGGTAGCGGCGAAGAGACCCAGTACTTC
CASSLAGSGEETQYF
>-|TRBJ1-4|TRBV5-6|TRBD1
TGTGCCAGCAGCTTGGGGACAGGGGTCGAAAAACTGTTTTTT
CASSLGTGVEKLFF
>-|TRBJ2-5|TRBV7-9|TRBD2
TGTGCCAGCAGCCAACCTCAGGTGGCGGGGGTAGAGACCCAGTACTTC
CASSQPQVAGVETQYF
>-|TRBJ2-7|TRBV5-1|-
TGCGCCAGCAGCGTGAGCTCCTACGAGCAGTACTTC
CASSVSSYEQYF
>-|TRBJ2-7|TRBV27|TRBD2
TGTGCCAGCAGTACCCCACTAGCGGGGGGCTACGAGCAGTACTTC
CASSTPLAGGYEQYF
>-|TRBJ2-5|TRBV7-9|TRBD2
TGTGCCAGCAGCCTTGGGACTAGCGGGCTCCACCTACAAGAGACCCAGTACTTC
CASSLGTSGLHLQETQYF
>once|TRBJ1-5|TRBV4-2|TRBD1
TGTGCCAGCAGCCAAGGACAGGGTCGGGTCCTACAGCCCCAGCATTTT
CASSQGQGRVLQPQHF
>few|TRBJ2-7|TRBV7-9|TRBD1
TGTGCCAGCAGCGGGGACAGGGTTACCTACGAGCAGTACTTC
CASSGDRVTYEQYF
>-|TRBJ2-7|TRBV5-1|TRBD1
TGCGCCAGCAGCGCAGCCGGGACAGTCGAGCAGTACTTC
CASSAAGTVEQYF
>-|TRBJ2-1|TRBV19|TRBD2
TGTGCCAGTAGCAGGACTAGCGGGAGGTTCGAGCAGTTCTTC
CASSRTSGRFEQFF
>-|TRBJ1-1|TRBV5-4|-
TGTGCCAGCACCGGGGGACGGTCCGGTGAAGCTTTCTTT
CASTGGRSGEAFF
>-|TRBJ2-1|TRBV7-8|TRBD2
TGTGCCAGCAGCCAGCCGACTAGCGGGGGAAGGAATGAGCAGTTCTTC
CASSQPTSGGRNEQFF
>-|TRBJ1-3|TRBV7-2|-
TGTGCCAGCAGCCTCCCTGGGCGGAGGAGCATATATTTT
CASSLPGRRSIYF
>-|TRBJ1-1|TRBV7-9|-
TGTGCCAGCAGCCAGATGTGGAGGAACACTGAAGCTTTCTTT
CASSQMWRNTEAFF
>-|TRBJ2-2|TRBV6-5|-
TGTGCCAGCAGGATTACAAGGAACACCGGGGAGCTGTTTTTT
CASRITRNTGELFF
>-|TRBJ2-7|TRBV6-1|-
TGTGCCAGCAGTGAAGAGGCAGGGGAAGTCTACGAGCAGTACTTC
CASSEEAGEVYEQYF
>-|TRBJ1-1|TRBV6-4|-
TGTGCCACCCCGGCGGACCGGGGGACTGAAGCTTTCTTT
CATPADRGTEAFF
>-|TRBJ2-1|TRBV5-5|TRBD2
TGTGCCAGCAGCTTGACCTCTAGCGGGGGGGCCCTTGAGCAGTTCTTC
CASSLTSSGGALEQFF
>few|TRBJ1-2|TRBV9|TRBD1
TGTGCCAGCAGCCAACAGGGACAGGGGTCCTTCGGTGGCTACACCTTC
CASSQQGQGSFGGYTF
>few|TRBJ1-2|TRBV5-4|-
TGTGCCAGCAGCTTGGATGTCGGTCGCTATGGCTACACCTTC
CASSLDVGRYGYTF
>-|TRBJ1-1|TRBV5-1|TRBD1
TGCGCCAGCAGCTTCGGGACAGGGCGAGGAGCTTTCTTT
CASSFGTGRGAFF
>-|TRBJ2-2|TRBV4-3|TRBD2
TGCGCCAGCAGCCAAGATGGGGTAGCGGGAGGGATAGCGACCACCGGGGAGCTGTTTTTT
CASSQDGVAGGIATTGELFF
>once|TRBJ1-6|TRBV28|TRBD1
TGTGCCAGCAGTGACCGGGACAGGACGTATACCTATAATTCACCCCTCCACTTT
CASSDRDRTYTYNSPLHF
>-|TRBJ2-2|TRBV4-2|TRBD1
TGTGCCAGCAGCCCGGACGCCACAGGGGGGCCCGGGGAGCTGTTTTTT
CASSPDATGGPGELFF
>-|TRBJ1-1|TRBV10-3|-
TGTGCCATCAGTGAGAGTGGAGAAATGAACACTGAAGCTTTCTTT
CAISESGEMNTEAFF
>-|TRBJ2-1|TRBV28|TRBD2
TGTGCCAGCAGTTCCCGGGAGGTTGAGCAGTTCTTC
CASSSREVEQFF
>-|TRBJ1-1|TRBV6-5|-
TGTGCCAGCAGTTACTCGGTAAGGGGCGCAGGCTCTGAAGCTTTCTTT
CASSYSVRGAGSEAFF
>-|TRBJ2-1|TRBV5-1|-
TGCGCCAGCAGCTCGGAGGGCTCCTACAATGAGCAGTTCTTC
CASSSEGSYNEQFF
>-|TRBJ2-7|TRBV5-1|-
TGCGCCAGCAGCTTGGGATGGCCCGGGTCCTACGAGCAGTACTTC
CASSLGWPGSYEQYF
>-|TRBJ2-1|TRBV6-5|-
TGTGCCACTACACCGGTGGAGAACTTCGGTGAGCAGTTCTTC
CATTPVENFGEQFF
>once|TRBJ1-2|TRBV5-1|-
TGCGCCAGCAGCTTGGATGACCTGTCAAGGAGTGGCTACACCTTC
CASSLDDLSRSGYTF
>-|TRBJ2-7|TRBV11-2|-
TGTGCCAGCAGCTTAGCTAGGGGGAGCGAGCAGTACTTC
CASSLARGSEQYF
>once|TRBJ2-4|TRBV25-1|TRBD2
TGTGCCAGCACCTCCCCCTCCCTAGCGGGAAAAAACATTCAGTACTTC
CASTSPSLAGKNIQYF